The 8 T cell receptor beta chains in this list originate from one sample, sequenced in a study of blood T cell repertoires in COVID-19. Using immunoSEQ multiplex PCR, the repertoire was profiled, and TCRdb retains in-frame clones only, with some absent. The sample has roughly 50,000 clones; just over 85% are singletons. Material for sequencing was peripheral blood. The receptors shown here come from a woman aged 80 or over with COVID-19, enrolled during active disease.

The chain uses TRBV4-2 and TRBJ2-5; possible D gene TRBD2, 6 bases. The CDR3 loop spans 15 amino acids. Trimming pared 3 bases from V and 0 bases from J, leaving 11 bases between. Per germline, CDR1 LGHNA and CDR2 YNFKEQ. CDR3 region: CASSQGGTYQETQYF. The CDR3 DNA sequence: TGTGCCAGCAGCCAGGGGGGAACGTACCAAGAGACCCAGTACTTC.

This chain uses TRBV5-5 with TRBJ1-6; D gene uncertain. The ends were cut back, 6 bases at V and 5 bases at J, with 15 bases in the middle. Germline-derived CDR1 and CDR2 are SGHKS and YYEKEE (reference sequence). The length of the CDR3 is 15 residues. CDR3 coding DNA: TGTGCCAGCACCCACCGGGGTGGGAATAATTCACCCCTCCACTTT. This codes for CASTHRGGNNSPLHF.

The J gene is TRBJ1-1, the V gene TRBV24-1, with 8 bases that match TRBD1. The CDR3 totals 21 residues. Per the germline V gene, CDR1 is KGHDR and CDR2 is SFDVKD. After removal of 2 bases from V and 1 base from J, the junction contained 20 bases not matched to a gene. DNA of the CDR3: TGTGCCACCAGTGATTCGCCCATCCGACAGGGGCGCCCAGTCCCGAACACTGAAGCTTTCTTT. Encoded protein: CATSDSPIRQGRPVPNTEAFF.

The chain couples TRBV19 to TRBJ2-3; 15 positions match TRBD2. Germline V gene sequence: CDR1 LNHDA, CDR2 SQIVND (reference sequence). Unmatched junction bases numbered 5, after V lost 5 bases and J lost 2 bases. The CDR3 has 17 residues. The CDR3 sequence is CASSPRTSGGATDTQYF. In DNA form, the CDR3 reads TGTGCCAGTAGTCCACGGACTAGCGGGGGGGCCACAGATACGCAGTATTTT.

The sample holds one count of this clone. CDR3 region: CATSRDKGAPPDTQYF. CDR3 nucleotide sequence: TGTGCCACCAGCAGAGATAAGGGGGCGCCCCCAGATACGCAGTATTTT. This chain joins TRBV15 and TRBJ2-3; 7 nucleotides align to TRBD1. The CDR3 consists of 16 residues. CDR1 is LNHNV and CDR2 is YYDKDF in the germline V gene (reference sequence). J gave up 4 bases and V 0 bases, and 7 bases lay outside the gene matches.

V and J are TRBV6-5 and TRBJ2-3; D unclear. V gave up 5 bases and J gave up 0 bases, with 12 bases separating them. The germline V gene encodes CDR1 MNHEY and CDR2 SVGAGI. There are 15 residues in the CDR3. CDR3 DNA sequence: TGTGCCAGCAGTAAGCAGGCCGCTAGCACAGATACGCAGTATTTT. Encoded protein: CASSKQAASTDTQYF.

The chain carries TRBV6-1 and TRBJ2-7; D possibly corresponds to TRBD1 (5 bases). The germline V gene has CDR1 MNHNS and CDR2 SASEGT. The V and J ends lost 3 bases and 4 bases respectively, with 16 bases between them. This CDR3 has 15 residues. The CDR3 is CASSDDRAGQYEQYF. CDR3 sequence (DNA): TGTGCCAGCAGTGACGATCGGGCAGGGCAGTACGAGCAGTACTTC.

The V gene is TRBV7-2, the J gene TRBJ1-3; 9 nucleotides line up with TRBD1. Germline V CDR1 and CDR2: SGHTA, FQGNSA. There are 17 residues in the CDR3. J gave up 4 bases and V 2 bases, and 9 bases lay outside the gene matches. This CDR3 is CASSLTRTGVTGNTIYF. DNA of the CDR3: TGTGCCAGCAGCTTAACCCGGACAGGGGTTACGGGAAACACCATATATTTT.